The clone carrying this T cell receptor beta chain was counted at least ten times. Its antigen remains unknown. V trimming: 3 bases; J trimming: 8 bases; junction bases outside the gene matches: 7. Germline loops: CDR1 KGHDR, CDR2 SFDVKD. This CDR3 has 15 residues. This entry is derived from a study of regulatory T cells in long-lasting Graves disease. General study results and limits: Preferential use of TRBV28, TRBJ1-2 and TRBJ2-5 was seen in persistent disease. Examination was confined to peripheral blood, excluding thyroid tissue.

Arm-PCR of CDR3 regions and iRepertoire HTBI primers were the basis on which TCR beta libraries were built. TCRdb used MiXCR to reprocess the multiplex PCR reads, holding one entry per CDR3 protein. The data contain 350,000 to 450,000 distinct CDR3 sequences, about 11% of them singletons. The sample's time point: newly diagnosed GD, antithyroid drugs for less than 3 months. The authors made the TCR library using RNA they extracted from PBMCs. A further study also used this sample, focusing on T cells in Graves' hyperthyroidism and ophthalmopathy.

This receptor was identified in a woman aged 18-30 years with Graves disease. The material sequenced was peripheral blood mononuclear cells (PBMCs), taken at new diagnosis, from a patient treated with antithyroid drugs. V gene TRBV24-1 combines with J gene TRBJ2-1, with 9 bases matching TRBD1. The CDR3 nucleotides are TGTGCCACCAGTGATCCTGTTACAGGGGGCCATGAGCAGTTCTTC. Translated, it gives CATSDPVTGGHEQFF.